Listed below are T cell receptor beta chains from one sample, sequenced in a study of naive and memory T cell subsets. One entry per CDR3 protein, called by TCRdb with MiXCR from the 5' RACE reads. The repertoire holds tens of thousands of distinct CDR3 sequences, with 6.5% to 9% as singletons. The receptors were sampled from a female donor in good health. The CDR3 runs from the conserved cysteine through the conserved F or W. Fields, in order: D gene, V gene, J gene, CDR3 protein. D genes are given only for firm matches.

d_call: NA; v_call: TRBV7-2; j_call: TRBJ2-7; cdr3_aa: CASSLKASSYEQHF
d_call: NA; v_call: TRBV6-1; j_call: TRBJ2-1; cdr3_aa: CASSGGGYGSYNEQFF
d_call: NA; v_call: TRBV5-1; j_call: TRBJ1-4; cdr3_aa: CASSYGEGDEKLFF
d_call: TRBD2; v_call: TRBV6-5; j_call: TRBJ2-1; cdr3_aa: CASKASGSDEQFF
d_call: NA; v_call: TRBV13; j_call: TRBJ2-1; cdr3_aa: CASSHTSISSYNEQFF
d_call: NA; v_call: TRBV6-5; j_call: TRBJ2-7; cdr3_aa: CASSDDAYEQYF
d_call: NA; v_call: TRBV27; j_call: TRBJ2-1; cdr3_aa: CASSLLSVANEQFF
d_call: NA; v_call: TRBV6-1; j_call: TRBJ2-1; cdr3_aa: CASSEVAGYNEQFF
d_call: NA; v_call: TRBV27; j_call: TRBJ2-7; cdr3_aa: CASSSGTLSYEQYF
d_call: NA; v_call: TRBV14; j_call: TRBJ1-1; cdr3_aa: CASSQKVLGRLTEAFF
d_call: TRBD1; v_call: TRBV2; j_call: TRBJ2-2; cdr3_aa: CASSRDSTGELFF
d_call: NA; v_call: TRBV3-1; j_call: TRBJ1-1; cdr3_aa: CASSPIMGNTEAFF
d_call: NA; v_call: TRBV29-1; j_call: TRBJ1-5; cdr3_aa: CSVGTSDQPQHF
d_call: NA; v_call: TRBV29-1; j_call: TRBJ2-6; cdr3_aa: CSVEGQSSGANVLTF
d_call: NA; v_call: TRBV19; j_call: TRBJ1-2; cdr3_aa: CASSPGTRQGYTF
d_call: TRBD2; v_call: TRBV4-1; j_call: TRBJ2-1; cdr3_aa: CASSQDGLAGYNEQFF
d_call: TRBD2; v_call: TRBV20-1; j_call: TRBJ2-1; cdr3_aa: CSARGPRLAASYNEQFF
d_call: TRBD2; v_call: TRBV7-6; j_call: TRBJ2-4; cdr3_aa: CASSSLAGDGNIQYF
d_call: NA; v_call: TRBV27; j_call: TRBJ1-5; cdr3_aa: CASSPPGTRNQPQHF
d_call: NA; v_call: TRBV28; j_call: TRBJ1-4; cdr3_aa: CASSSGTRSEKLFF
d_call: NA; v_call: TRBV12-3/TRBV12-4; j_call: TRBJ2-7; cdr3_aa: CASSVGEPRRYF
d_call: TRBD1; v_call: TRBV6-5; j_call: TRBJ2-3; cdr3_aa: CASRPGQGRTDTQYF
d_call: NA; v_call: TRBV12-3/TRBV12-4; j_call: TRBJ2-2; cdr3_aa: CASSPRNTGELFF
d_call: NA; v_call: TRBV3-1; j_call: TRBJ1-2; cdr3_aa: CASSQEIMGGKDYGYTF
d_call: NA; v_call: TRBV18; j_call: TRBJ1-1; cdr3_aa: CASSATGIGTEAFF
d_call: TRBD1; v_call: TRBV20-1; j_call: TRBJ2-7; cdr3_aa: CSAKYRDRDPYEQYF
d_call: NA; v_call: TRBV28; j_call: TRBJ1-3; cdr3_aa: CASILGGSGNTIYF
d_call: TRBD1; v_call: TRBV27; j_call: TRBJ2-1; cdr3_aa: CASSLRTGIYNEQFF
d_call: NA; v_call: TRBV5-4; j_call: TRBJ2-3; cdr3_aa: CASSATRGDTQYF
d_call: NA; v_call: TRBV7-9; j_call: TRBJ1-6; cdr3_aa: CASSLQETLHF
d_call: NA; v_call: TRBV27; j_call: TRBJ2-1; cdr3_aa: CASAAGSSYNEQFF
d_call: NA; v_call: TRBV12-3/TRBV12-4; j_call: TRBJ1-1; cdr3_aa: CASSLKAGNTEAFF
d_call: NA; v_call: TRBV20-1; j_call: TRBJ2-1; cdr3_aa: CSATGRDNEQFF
d_call: NA; v_call: TRBV2; j_call: TRBJ1-1; cdr3_aa: CASRGRAGNTEAFF
d_call: NA; v_call: TRBV12-3/TRBV12-4; j_call: TRBJ1-4; cdr3_aa: CASSLQSGEKLFF
d_call: TRBD2; v_call: TRBV20-1; j_call: TRBJ2-3; cdr3_aa: CSARDHGGGSDTQYF
d_call: TRBD1; v_call: TRBV4-1; j_call: TRBJ1-1; cdr3_aa: CASSQDGTGQGQYTEAFF
d_call: TRBD1; v_call: TRBV20-1; j_call: TRBJ1-6; cdr3_aa: CSARTGGESSPLHF
d_call: NA; v_call: TRBV6-6; j_call: TRBJ1-4; cdr3_aa: CASSWADEKLFF
d_call: NA; v_call: TRBV18; j_call: TRBJ1-3; cdr3_aa: CASSPASSGNTIYF
d_call: NA; v_call: TRBV30; j_call: TRBJ1-1; cdr3_aa: CAWSRTANTEAFF
d_call: NA; v_call: TRBV4-3; j_call: TRBJ1-5; cdr3_aa: CASSQEGGQPQHF
d_call: TRBD1; v_call: TRBV6-6; j_call: TRBJ1-6; cdr3_aa: CASRRLTGTDNSPLHF
d_call: TRBD1; v_call: TRBV6-4; j_call: TRBJ2-2; cdr3_aa: CASSDGTGETGELFF